These T cell receptor beta chains were read from a single sample in a study of blood T cell repertoires in COVID-19. This table comes from immunoSEQ multiplex PCR, and its TCRdb copy is limited to in-frame clones, with some not included. The sample has nearly 200,000 clones, around four fifths seen once. Sequencing was performed on peripheral blood. These receptor sequences come from a human donor with acute or convalescent COVID-19. The donor label of this sample is uncertain. Each CDR3 is given with its conserved first and last residue. D genes are given only for firm matches. Part of the rows lack a size; the others show once, few, many or a class for expanded clones.

TRBJ2-3 | TRBV7-8 | . | . | CASSETSSRTDTQYF | TGTGCCAGCAGCGAAACTAGCAGTCGCACAGATACGCAGTATTTT
TRBJ2-2 | TRBV25-1 | TRBD1 | . | CASSRTGVYTGELFF | TGTGCCAGCAGTCGAACAGGGGTGTACACCGGGGAGCTGTTTTTT
TRBJ2-1 | TRBV7-2 | . | . | CASSLVAANYNEQFF | TGTGCCAGCAGCTTGGTAGCGGCAAACTACAATGAGCAGTTCTTC
TRBJ2-3 | TRBV6-5 | . | . | CASSYRGGTGDTQYF | TGTGCCAGCAGTTACCGCGGCGGGACGGGAGATACGCAGTATTTT
TRBJ2-7 | TRBV4-2 | . | . | CASSQDSVPNEQYF | TGTGCCAGCAGCCAAGATTCAGTGCCCAACGAGCAGTACTTC
TRBJ1-5 | TRBV19 | TRBD1 | . | CASSGTGTSNQPQHF | TGTGCCAGTAGTGGGACAGGGACCTCGAATCAGCCCCAGCATTTT
TRBJ2-1 | TRBV7-6 | TRBD1 | . | CASSPGQGGYNEQFF | TGTGCCAGCAGCCCGGGACAGGGAGGCTACAATGAGCAGTTCTTC
TRBJ1-5 | TRBV25-1 | . | . | CASSGGTGLGNQPQHF | TGTGCCAGCAGTGGGGGAACAGGGCTCGGCAATCAGCCCCAGCATTTT
TRBJ1-5 | TRBV27 | TRBD1 | . | CASSELTGAKQPQHF | TGTGCCAGCAGTGAGCTGACAGGGGCGAAACAGCCCCAGCATTTT
TRBJ1-6 | TRBV6-5 | TRBD1 | . | CASGDRDNSPLHF | TGTGCCAGCGGGGACAGGGACAATTCACCCCTCCACTTT
TRBJ1-1 | TRBV29-1 | TRBD1 | . | CSVVPPWGQKNTEAFF | TGCAGCGTTGTACCCCCGTGGGGACAGAAGAACACTGAAGCTTTCTTT
TRBJ1-4 | TRBV4-1 | TRBD1 | . | CASTSGTGGPNEKLFF | TGCGCCAGCACCTCCGGGACAGGGGGCCCTAATGAAAAACTGTTTTTT
TRBJ2-7 | TRBV7-2 | TRBD2 | . | CASSSTSSGRFYEQYF | TGTGCCAGCAGCTCAACATCTAGCGGGAGGTTCTACGAGCAGTACTTC
TRBJ1-5 | TRBV19 | TRBD1 | . | CASKGAFNQPQHF | TGTGCCAGTAAGGGGGCATTCAATCAGCCCCAGCATTTT
TRBJ2-2 | TRBV5-1 | TRBD2 | few | CASSLTATSERGTGELFF | TGCGCCAGCAGCTTGACCGCGACTAGCGAGAGGGGCACCGGGGAGCTGTTTTTT
TRBJ2-7 | TRBV5-1 | TRBD1 | once | CASSLRDRGDEQYF | TGCGCCAGCAGCTTGAGGGACAGGGGGGACGAGCAGTACTTC
TRBJ2-7 | TRBV18 | . | . | CASSPGSGYEQYF | TGTGCCAGCTCACCAGGGAGCGGCTACGAGCAGTACTTC
TRBJ2-7 | TRBV10-3 | . | . | CAISGSGYEQYF | TGTGCCATCAGTGGTTCGGGCTACGAGCAGTACTTC
TRBJ1-1 | TRBV19 | . | once | CASKTALLNTEAFF | TGTGCCAGTAAGACAGCTCTCTTGAACACTGAAGCTTTCTTT
TRBJ2-6 | TRBV5-4 | . | . | CASSQFATGGANVLTF | TGTGCCAGCAGCCAATTTGCGACAGGTGGGGCCAACGTCCTGACTTTC
TRBJ2-7 | TRBV7-7 | TRBD1 | . | CASSPHQGAYEQYF | TGTGCCAGCAGCCCCCATCAGGGGGCCTACGAGCAGTACTTC
TRBJ1-6 | TRBV19 | TRBD1 | . | CASSTTGQRNSPLHF | TGTGCCAGTAGTACCACGGGACAGAGAAATTCACCCCTCCACTTT
TRBJ2-1 | TRBV15 | TRBD2 | . | CATSRDPTSGRNEQFF | TGTGCCACCAGCAGAGATCCGACTAGCGGCCGTAATGAGCAGTTCTTC
TRBJ2-5 | TRBV7-9 | TRBD1 | . | CASSSQMTGRETQYF | TGTGCCAGCAGCTCCCAAATGACAGGGCGAGAGACCCAGTACTTC
TRBJ2-1 | TRBV7-2 | . | . | CASSLYGGEQFF | TGTGCCAGCAGCCTATACGGGGGTGAGCAGTTCTTC
TRBJ2-7 | TRBV18 | . | . | CASAITAGTYEQYF | TGTGCCAGCGCCATTACGGCGGGTACTTACGAGCAGTACTTC
TRBJ2-2 | TRBV27 | TRBD2 | . | CASRRTGTSHAGELFF | TGTGCCAGCAGAAGGACCGGGACTAGTCACGCCGGGGAGCTGTTTTTT
TRBJ2-2 | TRBV11-1 | . | . | CASSLLGARTGELFF | TGTGCCAGCAGCTTGTTGGGGGCCCGCACCGGGGAGCTGTTTTTT
TRBJ2-3 | TRBV9 | TRBD2 | . | CASSVGTASGRRTDTQYF | TGTGCCAGCAGCGTAGGGACCGCTAGCGGGAGGAGGACAGATACGCAGTATTTT
TRBJ1-2 | TRBV24-1 | . | . | CATSEPDRSRGYTF | TGTGCCACCAGTGAACCCGACAGGTCCCGGGGCTACACCTTC
TRBJ2-7 | TRBV6-5 | . | once | CASSYQGGTGYEQYF | TGTGCCAGCAGTTACCAGGGGGGAACCGGGTACGAGCAGTACTTC
TRBJ2-1 | TRBV3-1/TRBV3-2 | TRBD2 | . | CASSHGGTSGSGEQFF | TGTGCCAGCAGCCATGGTGGGACTAGCGGTTCAGGTGAGCAGTTCTTC
TRBJ2-7 | TRBV5-6 | . | . | CASSPGLVERSYEQYF | TGTGCCAGCAGCCCGGGACTCGTAGAGAGATCCTACGAGCAGTACTTC
TRBJ2-7 | TRBV11-2 | TRBD1 | . | CASSLEGPGGFYEQYF | TGTGCCAGCAGCTTAGAGGGGCCAGGGGGTTTCTACGAGCAGTACTTC
TRBJ1-2 | TRBV9 | TRBD1 | . | CASSVKGTGLGYTF | TGTGCCAGCAGCGTAAAGGGGACAGGGCTGGGCTACACCTTC
TRBJ1-1 | TRBV15 | . | . | CATSESRSVLEAFF | TGTGCCACCAGCGAGTCGAGGTCCGTGCTGGAAGCTTTCTTT
TRBJ2-2 | TRBV14 | . | . | CASSQGQAVTGELFF | TGTGCCAGCAGCCAAGGGCAGGCTGTGACCGGGGAGCTGTTTTTT
TRBJ1-6 | TRBV27 | . | . | CASSLQQGGGSYNSPLHF | TGTGCCAGCAGTCTCCAACAGGGAGGGGGCTCCTATAATTCACCCCTCCACTTT
TRBJ1-5 | TRBV5-1 | . | . | CASSPQAGASQPQHF | TGCGCCAGCAGCCCCCAGGCAGGGGCAAGCCAGCCCCAGCATTTT
TRBJ1-1 | TRBV19 | . | . | CASSILGQNTEAFF | TGTGCCAGTAGTATCCTGGGACAGAACACTGAAGCTTTCTTT
TRBJ1-1 | TRBV7-6 | . | . | CASSSHQGLPNTEAFF | TGTGCCAGCAGCTCACATCAAGGACTCCCGAACACTGAAGCTTTCTTT
TRBJ2-7 | TRBV5-6 | . | . | CASSLTGSSYEQYF | TGTGCCAGCAGCTTGACAGGAAGCTCCTACGAGCAGTACTTC
TRBJ2-1 | TRBV2 | TRBD1 | . | CASREQGKGEQFF | TGTGCCAGCAGGGAACAGGGGAAGGGTGAGCAGTTCTTC